This T cell receptor beta chain emerged from a study of CD8+ T cells in alopecia areata. Study-level background: Disease severity was quantified as SALT score of affected scalp area.

Findings of the study overall: Many expanded lesional clones persisted in scalp and blood during tofacitinib.

Only one count was recorded for this clone. Its antigen is unknown. CDR3 size: 13 residues. The germline V gene has CDR1 SGHDT and CDR2 YYEEEE. With V trimmed by 4 bases and J by 13 bases, 8 bases remained unmatched. In each case, RNA was isolated and then reverse transcribed into cDNA as the sequencing template. The data were produced by immunoSEQ multiplex PCR, yet TCRdb's version contains in-frame clones alone and is incomplete. The profile shows around 100,000 clones, roughly three fifths of them singletons. The treatment denotes: oral pan-JAK inhibitor, 5-10 mg twice daily. This chain connects TRBV5-6 to TRBJ1-6, with 7 bases identical to TRBD1. This TCR was recovered from a human donor with alopecia areata. Here the sequenced sample was CD8+ T cells sorted from blood, taken at week 24, from a patient treated with tofacitinib. DNA of the CDR3: TGTGCCAGCAGCCGGAGGGACAGCCGTCCCCTCCACTTT. It yields the protein CASSRRDSRPLHF.